The present TCR beta chain was sequenced within a study of T-cell memory formation after mild COVID-19 (dated by TCRdb to 2020 to 2023). With respect to the entire study: TCR sequence clusters from the two donors were largely donor specific. The cohort comprised two young, previously healthy adult volunteers, one female and one male. In a couple of donors, T-cell clones that expanded and contracted after mild COVID-19 were followed by sequencing TCRalpha and TCRbeta repertoires longitudinally.

Findings and caveats that apply to the study as a whole: Contracting CD4+ clones were located mainly in the CM and EM memory subsets, whereas CD8+ clones were found to be enriched in EMRA. Some responding clones were found in pre-infection memory, which suggests that pre-existing cross-reactive memory T cells took part in the SARS-CoV-2 response. SARS-CoV-2 specificity was not confirmed for the second-wave clones peaking on day 37. From day 15 to 85, contracting clones showed balanced CD4/CD8 phenotypes, whereas a second wave of clones that expanded from day 15 to 37 leaned towards CD4+. Only a couple of mild cases were covered by the study, and larger cohorts that include severe cases with pre-infection samples were considered necessary.

CDR1 GTSNPN and CDR2 SVGIG were looked up in the germline V gene (reference sequence). Germline trimming amounts to 0 bases on V and 0 bases on J, with 17 as the count of junction bases outside the gene matches. Counted from cysteine to phenylalanine, this CDR3 has 20 amino acids. CDR3 DNA only is kept here, 60 bases in frame from base 1. This sample was sequenced with an Illumina NovaSeq 6000. cDNA libraries for TCRalpha and TCRbeta were prepared by 5'RACE using constant-segment primers, with sample barcodes and unique molecular identifiers added. RNA was extracted from every sample with Trizol reagent. The libraries were amplified in two PCR steps, and the second step added a second sample barcode and Illumina TruSeq adapters. Sequencing of the libraries was done on an Illumina NovaSeq, producing 2 x 150 bp paired-end reads. As for the authors' bioinformatics: Demultiplexing of reads and collapsing into UMI-guided consensus sequences were performed with migec v1.2.7. Using mixcr v2.1.11, UMI consensuses were aligned to TRA and TRB V and J templates and then assembled into clonotypes. A clonotype was counted as expanded or contracted only when both edgeR and NoisET called the clonotype significant, with the noise models trained on biological replicates. For edgeR calls, the cutoffs were a false discovery rate-adjusted p below 0.01 and a log2 fold-change threshold of 1. As an exploratory analysis of dynamics, PCA with hierarchical clustering was applied to max-normalized trajectories of the 1000 most abundant clonotypes. Each responding clone was given a CD4 or CD8 phenotype based on the CD4+ and CD8+ repertoires, which had been sequenced separately. TCRdb reprocessing: public reads trimmed at Q25 with fastp, clones called with MiXCR, in-frame beta chains kept. Identical CDR3 proteins give one entry, which carries the most common genes and DNA. These V and J calls derive from TCRdb rather than the authors' analysis. The sample profile shows over 500,000 distinct CDR3 sequences; 15% to 20% of them were found once. 8.1% of the sample is held by the ten biggest clonotypes.

Ficoll-Paque density gradient centrifugation was the method used to isolate PBMCs. This clonotype was counted a few times. Its recognized antigen is unknown. No quality values exist for individual bases; no much larger clone is one base distant. This sequence uses TRBV30 and TRBJ2-5, with 9 bases in between that match TRBD2. Input material: PBMCs or a T cell subset sorted from them (not recorded which). The receptor was isolated from an adult woman who had mild COVID-19 (a few samples of this study predate the infection). The sample titles of this study are shuffled in the database, so cell type and time point are left out; the donor was told from shared clones. In nucleotide form, the sequence is TGTGCCTGGAGTGTACCAGGAGGGACTAGCCTTACACGTTACCAAGAGACCCAGTACTTC. Its coded protein is CAWSVPGGTSLTRYQETQYF.